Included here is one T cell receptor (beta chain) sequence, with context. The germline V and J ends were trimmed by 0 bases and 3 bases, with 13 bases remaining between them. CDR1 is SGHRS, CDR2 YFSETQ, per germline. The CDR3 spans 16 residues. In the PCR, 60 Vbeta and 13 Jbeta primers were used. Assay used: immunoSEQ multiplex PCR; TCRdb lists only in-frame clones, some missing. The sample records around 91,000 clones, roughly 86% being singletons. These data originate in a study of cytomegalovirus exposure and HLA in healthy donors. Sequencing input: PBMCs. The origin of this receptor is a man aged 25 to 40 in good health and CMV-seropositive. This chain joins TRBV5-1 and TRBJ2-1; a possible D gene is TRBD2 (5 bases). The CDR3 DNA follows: TGCGCCAGCAGCTTGGAGGCTAGCAGAATCTACAATGAGCAGTTCTTC. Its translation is CASSLEASRIYNEQFF.